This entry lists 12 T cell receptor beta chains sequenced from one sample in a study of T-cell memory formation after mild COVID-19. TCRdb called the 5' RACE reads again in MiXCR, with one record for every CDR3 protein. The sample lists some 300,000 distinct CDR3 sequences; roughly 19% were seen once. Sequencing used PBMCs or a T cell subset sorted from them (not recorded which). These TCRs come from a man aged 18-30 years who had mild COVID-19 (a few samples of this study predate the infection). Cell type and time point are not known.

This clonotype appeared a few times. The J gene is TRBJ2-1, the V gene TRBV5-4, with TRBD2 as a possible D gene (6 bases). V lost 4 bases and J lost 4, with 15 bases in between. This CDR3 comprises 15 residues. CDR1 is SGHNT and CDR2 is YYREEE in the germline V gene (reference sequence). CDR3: CASSPSGAGYNEQFF. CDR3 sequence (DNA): TGTGCCAGCAGCCCTTCCGGTGCGGGGTACAATGAGCAGTTCTTC.

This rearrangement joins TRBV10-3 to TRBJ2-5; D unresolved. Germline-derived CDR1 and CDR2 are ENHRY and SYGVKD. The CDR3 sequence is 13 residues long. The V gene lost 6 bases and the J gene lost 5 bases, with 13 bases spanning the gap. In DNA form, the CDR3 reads TGTGCCATCAGAGACTCGATGGGGGAGACCCAGTACTTC. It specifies CAIRDSMGETQYF.

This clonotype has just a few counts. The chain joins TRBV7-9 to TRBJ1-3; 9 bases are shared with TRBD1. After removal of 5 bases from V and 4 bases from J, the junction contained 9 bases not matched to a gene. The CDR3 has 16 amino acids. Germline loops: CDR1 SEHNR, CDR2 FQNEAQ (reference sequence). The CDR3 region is CASSTTGTGFGNTIYF. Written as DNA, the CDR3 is TGTGCCAGCAGCACCACCGGGACAGGGTTCGGAAACACCATATATTTT.

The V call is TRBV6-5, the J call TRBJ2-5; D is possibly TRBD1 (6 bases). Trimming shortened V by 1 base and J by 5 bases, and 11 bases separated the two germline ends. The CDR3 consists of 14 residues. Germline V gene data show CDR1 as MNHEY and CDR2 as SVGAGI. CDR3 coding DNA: TGTGCCAGCAGTTACTTCTGGGGGCGGGAGACCCAGTACTTC. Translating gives CASSYFWGRETQYF.

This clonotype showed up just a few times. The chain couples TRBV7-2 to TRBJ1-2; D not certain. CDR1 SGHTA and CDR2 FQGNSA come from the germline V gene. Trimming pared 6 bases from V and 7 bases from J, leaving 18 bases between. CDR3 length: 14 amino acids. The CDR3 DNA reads TGTGCCAGCAGGACTACGGGTGGGAGGGCTGGCTACACCTTC. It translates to CASRTTGGRAGYTF.

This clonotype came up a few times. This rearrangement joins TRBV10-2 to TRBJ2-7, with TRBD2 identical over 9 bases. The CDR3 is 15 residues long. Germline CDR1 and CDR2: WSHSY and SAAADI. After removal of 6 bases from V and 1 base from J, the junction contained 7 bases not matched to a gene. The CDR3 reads CASSPGLAGSYEQYV. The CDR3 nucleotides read TGCGCCAGCAGCCCGGGACTAGCAGGGTCCTACGAGCAGTACGTC.

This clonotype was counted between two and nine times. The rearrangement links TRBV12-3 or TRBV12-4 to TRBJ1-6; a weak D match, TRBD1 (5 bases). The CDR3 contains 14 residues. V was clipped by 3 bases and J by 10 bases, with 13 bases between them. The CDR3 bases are TGTGCCAGCAGTTTGATGGGGCGCGGGTCACCCCTCCACTTT. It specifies CASSLMGRGSPLHF.

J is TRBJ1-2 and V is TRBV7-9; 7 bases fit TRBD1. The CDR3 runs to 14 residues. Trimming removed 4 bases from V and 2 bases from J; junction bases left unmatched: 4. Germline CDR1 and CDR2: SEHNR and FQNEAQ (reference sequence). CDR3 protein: CASSSMGQNYGYTF. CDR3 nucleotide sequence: TGTGCCAGCAGCTCGATGGGACAGAACTATGGCTACACCTTC.

Here the CDR3 DNA reads TGTGCCAGCAGCTCACGGACGGTGGAGACCCAGTACTTC. This sequence encodes CASSSRTVETQYF. The chain joins TRBV7-8 to TRBJ2-5, with unresolved D. The CDR3 is 13 amino acids. Germline assignment: CDR1 SGHVS and CDR2 FQNEAQ. The germline V and J ends were trimmed by 4 bases and 5 bases, with 11 bases remaining between them.

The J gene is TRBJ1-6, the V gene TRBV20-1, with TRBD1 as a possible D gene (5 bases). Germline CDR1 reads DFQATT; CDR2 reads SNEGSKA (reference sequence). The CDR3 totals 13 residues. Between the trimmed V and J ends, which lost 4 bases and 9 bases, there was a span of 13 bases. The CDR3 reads CSAKGLGGSPLHF. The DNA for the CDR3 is TGCAGTGCTAAGGGACTGGGGGGTTCACCCCTCCACTTT.

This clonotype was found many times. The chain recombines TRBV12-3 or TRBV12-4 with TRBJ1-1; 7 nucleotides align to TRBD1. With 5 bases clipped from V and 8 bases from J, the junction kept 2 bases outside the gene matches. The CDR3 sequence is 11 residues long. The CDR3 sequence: CASSRTGEAFF. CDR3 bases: TGTGCCAGCAGTCGGACAGGAGAAGCTTTCTTT.

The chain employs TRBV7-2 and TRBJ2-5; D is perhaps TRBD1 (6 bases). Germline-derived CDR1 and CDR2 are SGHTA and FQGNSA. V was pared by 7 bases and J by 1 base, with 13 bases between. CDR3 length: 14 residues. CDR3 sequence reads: CASTMGAFQETQYF. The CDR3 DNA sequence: TGTGCCAGCACCATGGGGGCCTTCCAAGAGACCCAGTACTTC.